Here is one TCR beta chain with its context. Its antigen target is currently unknown. Nothing much larger sits one base from this clone, and base qualities are not available. This record comes from a study of PD-1 blockade in mismatch repair-deficient tumors listed by TCRdb under 2017. Background for the entire study: Between late 2013 and September 2016, the trial enrolled 86 consecutive patients with approximately twelve mismatch repair-deficient cancer types, every one of whom had been previously treated and was progressing. Deep sequencing of TCR CDR3 regions was used to track tumor-associated T cell clones in peripheral blood of patients responding to PD-1 blockade. Results and caveats for the whole study, not just this receptor: Rapid expansion after pembrolizumab followed by contraction, generally before radiologic responses, was shown by tumor-resident clones, which were often undetectable in blood before treatment.

The library was prepared using the immunoSEQ multiplex PCR assay. The table comes from immuneACCESS by way of TCRdb, which keeps in-frame sequences with V and J called. Part of the clones is missing from these tables; in studies checked, under half for an unresolved V gene and the rest for unknown reasons. Present in this sample are tens of thousands of clones, 78% of which were seen just once. In total, the top ten clones hold roughly 5.1% of the sample. Measured from the cysteine to the phenylalanine, the CDR3 is 18 residues long. The DNA shown is the 54-base CDR3, in frame from base 1. Germline trimming amounts to 3 bases on V and 3 bases on J, with 11 as the count of junction bases outside the gene matches. From a lookup of the germline V gene, CDR1 and CDR2 are KGHSH and LQKENI. For every enrolled patient, mismatch repair deficiency was confirmed by either polymerase chain reaction or immunohistochemistry. TCR sequencing was performed for a few patients who responded to pembrolizumab therapy. The phase II trial prospectively evaluated PD-1 blockade with pembrolizumab in advanced mismatch repair-deficient cancers, independent of tissue of origin. Peripheral blood T cell samples were serially collected before and at multiple times after PD-1 blockade was started. Blood sampling times were reported as weeks after the first pembrolizumab dose.

Sequenced here: peripheral blood, sampled 2 weeks after starting pembrolizumab. This receptor was taken from an adult with mismatch repair-deficient cancer. The V and J genes are TRBV18 and TRBJ2-3, and TRBD2 aligns with 11 junction nucleotides. The CDR3 protein is CASSPLRLAGKRTDTQYF. The bases read TGTGCCAGCTCACCCCTCCGACTAGCGGGAAAGAGGACAGATACGCAGTATTTT. The CDR3, completed at both ends by the reference TRBV18 and TRBJ2-3 genes, gives the full variable domain NAGVMQNPRHLVRRRGQEARLRCSPMKGHSHVYWYRQLPEEGLKFMVYLQKENIIDESGMPKERFSAEFPKEGPSILRIQQVVRGDSAAYFCASSPLRLAGKRTDTQYFGPGTRLTVL.